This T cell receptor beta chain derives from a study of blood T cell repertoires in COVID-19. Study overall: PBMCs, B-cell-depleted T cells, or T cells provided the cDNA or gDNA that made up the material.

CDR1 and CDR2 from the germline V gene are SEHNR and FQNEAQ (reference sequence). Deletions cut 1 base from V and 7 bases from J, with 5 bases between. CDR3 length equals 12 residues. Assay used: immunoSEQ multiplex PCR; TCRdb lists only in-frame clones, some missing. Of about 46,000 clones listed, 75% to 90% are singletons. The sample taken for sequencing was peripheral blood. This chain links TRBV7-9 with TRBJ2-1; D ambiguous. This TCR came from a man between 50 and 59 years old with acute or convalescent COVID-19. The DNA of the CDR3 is TGTGCCAGCAGCTTAGAGCTGAATGAGCAGTTCTTC. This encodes CASSLELNEQFF.